This T cell receptor beta chain was sequenced for a study of CD8 T cells in Susac syndrome (dated by TCRdb to between 2019 and 2020). Regarding the complete study: The study used repertoire sequencing to test whether antigen drove CD8+ T cell activation and differentiation in Susac syndrome. The clonality of the CD8+ T cell repertoire was compared across 12 healthy donors, about 14 Susac syndrome patients and around 16 multiple sclerosis patients. Study-level results and caveats: The number of individuals in the TCR sequencing and HLA analysis was acknowledged as relatively small.

Peripheral blood CD8+ and CD4+ T cells from healthy donors, Susac syndrome patients and multiple sclerosis patients were profiled using high-throughput TCR beta sequencing. The multiple sclerosis controls were treatment-naive patients whose relapsing-remitting disease, either stable or active, fulfilled the revised McDonald criteria. Bulk CD8+ and CD4+ T cells were purified magnetically by negative isolation, whereas CD8+ TEMRA cells were enriched by FACS. Blood was drawn into EDTA tubes, processed within 24 hours, and PBMCs were isolated by density gradient centrifugation. PBMCs intended for TCR sequencing were cryopreserved in liquid nitrogen and were subsequently thawed in a 37 degrees C water bath. The sorted or isolated CD4+, CD8+ and CD8+ TEMRA cells reached a purity of at least 90%. The CDR3 measures 15 amino acids from cysteine to phenylalanine. CDR3 DNA is the only sequence kept; it has 45 bases, read in frame from the first base. The germline V gene encodes CDR1 MNHEY and CDR2 SVGAGI. The V and J ends are trimmed by 2 bases and 5 bases, leaving 12 bases between them.

A note on this clonotype: The antigen it binds to is not known. No per-base quality is available; no much larger clone lies one base away.

RNA was extracted using the RNeasy kit, and roughly 0.5 to 1 microgram was reverse transcribed with random hexamers. TCR beta CDR3 regions were amplified with the immunoSEQ multiplex PCR assay covering 54 Vbeta and 13 Jbeta segments. To correct PCR amplification bias, a synthetic template baseline was used for both primer optimization and computational correction. The authors' analysis ran thus. Reads were annotated to V, D and J genes according to IMGT and were analyzed with immunoSEQ Analyzer, with only productive sequences retained. To calculate clonality, Shannon entropy was normalized by log2 of the number of productive unique sequences and then subtracted from one. For each patient and control, public and private clones were evaluated among the 100 most prevalent clones. Clones were defined as Susac-specific if absent from the healthy and MS cohorts, from around 1,000 published viral clones and from other ImmuneACCESS disease sequences. TCRdb itself trimmed the public reads at Q25 with fastp, ran MiXCR and retained productive beta chains. Each CDR3 protein gets just one entry, which takes the most common genes and DNA from the rows behind it. The V and J calls were determined by TCRdb, not by the authors. For this sample the table gives 200,000 to 250,000 distinct CDR3 sequences, of which 92% were detected only once. The ten largest clones take up approximately 0.13% of the sample.

This clonotype was sampled from a human donor with multiple sclerosis. Sequencing input: CD8+ T cells from PBMCs. The chain uses TRBV6-5 and TRBJ2-2; tentative D gene TRBD2, with 6 bases matching. The bases read TGTGCCAGCAGTTACAGTCCGGGGGAAACCGGGGAGCTGTTTTTT. Translated, it gives CASSYSPGETGELFF.